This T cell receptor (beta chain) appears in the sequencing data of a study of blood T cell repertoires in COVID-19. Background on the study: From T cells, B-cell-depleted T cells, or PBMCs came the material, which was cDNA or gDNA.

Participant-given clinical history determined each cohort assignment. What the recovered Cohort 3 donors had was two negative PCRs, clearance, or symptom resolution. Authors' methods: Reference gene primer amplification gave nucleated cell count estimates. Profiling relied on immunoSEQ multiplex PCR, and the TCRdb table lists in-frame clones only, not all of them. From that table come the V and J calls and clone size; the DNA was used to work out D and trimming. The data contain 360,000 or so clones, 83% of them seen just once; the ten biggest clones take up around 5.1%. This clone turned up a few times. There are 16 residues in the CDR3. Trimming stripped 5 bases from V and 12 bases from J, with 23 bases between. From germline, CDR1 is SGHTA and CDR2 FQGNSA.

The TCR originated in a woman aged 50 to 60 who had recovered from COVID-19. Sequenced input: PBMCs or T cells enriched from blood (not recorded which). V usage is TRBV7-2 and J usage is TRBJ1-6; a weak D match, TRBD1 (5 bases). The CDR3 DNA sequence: TGTGCCAGCAGCCCCCACAGTTCCAGGGTTATAGTACCCCTCCACTTT. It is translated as CASSPHSSRVIVPLHF.